This T cell receptor beta chain was sequenced during a study of technical replicates of blood from a few donors. The data were produced by immunoSEQ multiplex PCR, yet TCRdb's version contains in-frame clones alone and is incomplete. The sample carries about 71,000 clones, around 90% recorded once. V was clipped by 3 bases and J by 3 bases; unmatched bases: 5. CDR1 and CDR2 from the germline V gene are LGHNA and YSLEER. The CDR3 extends over 16 amino acids. The sequence was obtained from a human donor in good health. The V call is TRBV4-3, the J call TRBJ2-7; 13 positions agree with TRBD2. The sample consisted of T cells isolated from PBMCs. The CDR3 loop is CASSQGLAGSYYEQYF. CDR3 nucleotide sequence: TGCGCCAGCAGCCAGGGACTAGCGGGAAGTTACTACGAGCAGTACTTC.